This T cell receptor (beta chain) originates from a study of post-analysis software for immune sequencing data. This clonotype was recorded a few times. The antigen remains undetermined. cDNA libraries of TCR beta carried unique molecular identifiers. Researchers reported about 500,000 cDNA molecules coming from roughly 0.93 to 9.6 million T cells. TCRdb recomputed calls from the PCR reads with MiXCR, one row per CDR3 protein. The sample contains about 430,000 distinct CDR3 sequences, about 39% of which appear only once. The length of the CDR3 is 13 residues. V was cut by 1 base and J by 9 bases, with 10 bases left in between. Germline CDR1 reads SEHNR; CDR2 reads FQNEAQ (reference sequence). Study observations and caveats: With TRBV5-6, TRBV5-1 and TRBV20-1 included, about five TRBV segments were more frequent in patients than in controls. Patients with multiple sclerosis recorded significantly lower normalized Chao1 diversity than controls, the study found.

Sample: blood. V and J are TRBV7-9 and TRBJ2-1; no clear D gene. The TCR was taken from a girl aged 2 to 9 with multiple sclerosis. This CDR3 is CASSLETDREQFF. CDR3 sequence (DNA): TGTGCCAGCAGCTTAGAAACTGATCGTGAGCAGTTCTTC.